This is a list of T cell receptor beta chains from one sample in a study of CD8 T cells in ankylosing spondylitis. One entry per CDR3 protein results from TCRdb running MiXCR on the 5' RACE reads. The profile shows around 130,000 distinct CDR3 sequences, roughly 6.6% of them singletons. The source material was blood, either unsorted or a sorted T cell fraction (not recorded which). These receptors all come from a male donor with ankylosing spondylitis or in good health (not recorded which). Each CDR3 is given with its conserved first and last residue. The order of the fields is D gene, J gene, clone size, V gene, CDR3 protein, CDR3 DNA. D genes are given only for firm matches. Only some rows state a clone size, as once, few, many or a class for expanded clones.

>TRBD1|TRBJ2-7|-|TRBV19
CASSSRTGLPKFFLDEQYF
TGTGCCAGTAGTTCAAGGACAGGGCTCCCAAAATTCTTCCTGGACGAGCAGTACTTC
>-|TRBJ2-5|-|TRBV12-3/TRBV12-4
CASSPQAPPETQYF
TGTGCCAGCAGCCCACAAGCACCTCCAGAGACCCAGTACTTC
>-|TRBJ2-5|many|TRBV20-1
CSARRSLGVETQYF
TGCAGTGCTAGGAGATCTTTGGGCGTGGAGACCCAGTACTTC
>-|TRBJ2-7|many|TRBV12-3/TRBV12-4
CASSFPAAGSTYEQYF
TGTGCCAGCAGTTTCCCCGCAGCGGGTTCTACCTACGAGCAGTACTTC
>-|TRBJ1-2|many|TRBV20-1
CSSGGADGYTF
TGCAGTTCGGGGGGGGCGGATGGCTACACCTTC
>-|TRBJ1-3|many|TRBV20-1
CSANPHTVYSGNTIYF
TGCAGTGCTAACCCTCACACGGTCTACTCTGGAAACACCATATATTTT
>-|TRBJ2-2|-|TRBV29-1
CSVPKDTTNTGELFF
TGCAGCGTCCCTAAGGACACGACGAACACCGGGGAGCTGTTTTTT
>-|TRBJ1-4|many|TRBV12-3/TRBV12-4
CASSFRREKLFF
TGTGCCAGCAGTTTCCGTAGAGAAAAACTGTTTTTT
>TRBD1|TRBJ1-5|many|TRBV12-3/TRBV12-4
CASSLSGQGAQPQHF
TGTGCCAGCAGTTTAAGTGGACAGGGGGCACAGCCCCAGCATTTT
>TRBD1|TRBJ1-1|many|TRBV5-1
CASRPRTGSGGRMNTEAFF
TGCGCCAGCAGGCCCAGGACAGGGTCGGGTGGAAGAATGAACACTGAAGCTTTCTTT
>-|TRBJ2-6|many|TRBV5-1
CASSLTPRSGANVLTF
TGCGCCAGCAGCCTAACTCCCCGGTCTGGGGCCAACGTCCTGACTTTC
>-|TRBJ1-2|few|TRBV29-1
CSVEDRAGVGYTF
TGCAGCGTTGAAGATCGGGCGGGGGTGGGCTACACCTTC
>TRBD1|TRBJ2-1|many|TRBV5-1
CASSWGQGEQFF
TGCGCCAGCAGCTGGGGACAGGGGGAACAGTTCTTC
>-|TRBJ1-6|-|TRBV30
CAWSGASSYNSPLHF
TGTGCCTGGAGTGGGGCTAGCTCCTATAATTCACCCCTCCACTTT
>-|TRBJ1-3|many|TRBV29-1
CSVVDSNSGNTIYF
TGCAGCGTTGTAGACAGCAACTCTGGAAACACCATATATTTT
>-|TRBJ1-6|many|TRBV6-1
CASSTMDIDNSPLHF
TGTGCCAGCAGTACGATGGACATAGATAATTCACCCCTCCACTTT
>-|TRBJ1-6|many|TRBV7-3
CASSSVGVNSPLHF
TGTGCCAGCAGCTCCGTAGGGGTTAATTCACCCCTCCACTTT
>-|TRBJ1-1|many|TRBV5-1
CASSLSGGTEAFF
TGCGCCAGCAGCTTGAGTGGGGGCACTGAAGCTTTCTTT
>TRBD1|TRBJ1-5|many|TRBV12-3/TRBV12-4
CASSYGTAYQPQHF
TGTGCCAGCAGCTACGGGACAGCCTATCAGCCCCAGCATTTT
>-|TRBJ1-5|-|TRBV2
CASSDGGGVTQPQHF
TGTGCCAGCAGTGATGGTGGGGGCGTTACTCAGCCCCAGCATTTT
>TRBD1|TRBJ1-1|-|TRBV18
CASSETGTENTEAFF
TGTGCCAGCTCAGAGACCGGGACAGAGAACACTGAAGCTTTCTTT
>-|TRBJ2-1|many|TRBV12-3/TRBV12-4
CASSTSLPYNEQFF
TGTGCCAGCAGCACCTCCCTACCCTACAATGAGCAGTTCTTC
>-|TRBJ2-1|few|TRBV5-1
CASSLETRGVYEQFF
TGCGCCAGCAGCTTGGAAACTAGGGGTGTGTATGAGCAGTTCTTC
>-|TRBJ1-1|many|TRBV20-1
CSARPGMNTEAFF
TGCAGTGCTAGACCGGGGATGAACACTGAAGCTTTCTTT
>-|TRBJ2-1|many|TRBV5-1
CASSQQYNEQFF
TGCGCCAGCAGTCAGCAATACAATGAGCAGTTCTTC
>-|TRBJ2-2|few|TRBV7-2
CASSGRDGNTGELFF
TGTGCCAGCAGCGGCCGGGACGGGAACACCGGGGAGCTGTTTTTT
>-|TRBJ2-3|many|TRBV20-1
CSAPGVGADTQYF
TGCAGTGCGCCGGGGGTAGGCGCAGATACGCAGTATTTT
>-|TRBJ1-5|many|TRBV28
CASSFPRGSNQPQHF
TGTGCCAGCAGTTTTCCCAGGGGATCCAATCAGCCCCAGCATTTT
>-|TRBJ1-4|many|TRBV12-3/TRBV12-4
CASSPQGTDGVEKLFF
TGTGCCAGCAGCCCGCAGGGGACGGACGGGGTTGAAAAACTGTTTTTT
>TRBD2|TRBJ2-1|many|TRBV5-6
CASSRTSVVLSSYNEQFF
TGTGCCAGCAGCCGGACTAGTGTAGTACTCAGCTCCTACAATGAGCAGTTCTTC
>TRBD2|TRBJ2-2|many|TRBV3-1
CASRPSPVAGGNTGELFF
TGTGCCAGCAGACCCTCCCCGGTAGCGGGGGGGAACACCGGGGAGCTGTTTTTT
>-|TRBJ1-2|many|TRBV5-1
CASSRDGGNYGYTF
TGCGCCAGCAGCCGGGACGGGGGGAACTATGGCTACACCTTC
>TRBD1|TRBJ2-7|many|TRBV6-5
CASSYDGTGNEQYF
TGTGCCAGCAGTTACGACGGGACAGGGAACGAGCAGTACTTC